Listed below are T cell receptor beta chains from one sample, sequenced in a study of T cells in Graves' hyperthyroidism and ophthalmopathy. TCRdb used MiXCR to reprocess the multiplex PCR reads, holding one entry per CDR3 protein. The table has some 320,000 distinct CDR3 sequences, approximately 14% seen once. The sequenced sample consisted of blood. The receptors derive from a woman in her 40s with Graves' ophthalmopathy. Both conserved end residues are part of each CDR3.

J gene: TRBJ2-5
V gene: TRBV7-2
CDR3 protein: CASTKKRGIAEETQYF

J gene: TRBJ2-2
V gene: TRBV12-5
CDR3 protein: CASGLATGELFF

J gene: TRBJ2-7
V gene: TRBV5-1
CDR3 protein: CASSRVGQGAWEQYF

J gene: TRBJ2-7
V gene: TRBV10-3
CDR3 protein: CAPMGEIYEQYF

J gene: TRBJ1-1
V gene: TRBV19
CDR3 protein: CASSTLHRRGGMNTEAFF

J gene: TRBJ2-7
V gene: TRBV7-2
CDR3 protein: CASSFLWDRMYEQYF

J gene: TRBJ1-3
V gene: TRBV28
CDR3 protein: CASSLGGRTNSGNTIYF

J gene: TRBJ1-1
V gene: TRBV29-1
CDR3 protein: CSVDEGLNTEAFF

J gene: TRBJ1-1
V gene: TRBV20-1
CDR3 protein: CSARNRAGTEAFF

J gene: TRBJ2-7
V gene: TRBV5-4
CDR3 protein: CASSRELAPSGEGQYF

J gene: TRBJ2-1
V gene: TRBV14
CDR3 protein: CASSHHVAGVGNEQFF

J gene: TRBJ2-5
V gene: TRBV20-1
CDR3 protein: CSAQGLAGGVYQETQYF

J gene: TRBJ2-2
V gene: TRBV5-1
CDR3 protein: CASRFGQGVTGELFF

J gene: TRBJ2-3
V gene: TRBV5-1
CDR3 protein: CASSLPSGGSTDTQYF

J gene: TRBJ2-2
V gene: TRBV20-1
CDR3 protein: CSARDRRGKPGSTGELFF

J gene: TRBJ2-1
V gene: TRBV6-1
CDR3 protein: CASSEGSGGRQFF

J gene: TRBJ1-5
V gene: TRBV7-2
CDR3 protein: CASSLKGSGGQPQHF

J gene: TRBJ1-3
V gene: TRBV30
CDR3 protein: CAWSVIWESGNTIYF

J gene: TRBJ2-2
V gene: TRBV28
CDR3 protein: CASSLIAENTGELFF

J gene: TRBJ1-1
V gene: TRBV10-1
CDR3 protein: CASSESTLGMGTEAFF

J gene: TRBJ2-2
V gene: TRBV2
CDR3 protein: CASSEAKYTGELFF

J gene: TRBJ2-7
V gene: TRBV29-1
CDR3 protein: CSVRQGVYEQYF

J gene: TRBJ2-3
V gene: TRBV11-2
CDR3 protein: CASSPDYIGTDTQYF

J gene: TRBJ2-7
V gene: TRBV24-1
CDR3 protein: CATARAGVSHEQYF

J gene: TRBJ2-3
V gene: TRBV12-3/TRBV12-4
CDR3 protein: CASSPWTIITDTQYF

J gene: TRBJ2-5
V gene: TRBV14
CDR3 protein: CASSQASVKETQYF

J gene: TRBJ1-5
V gene: TRBV20-1
CDR3 protein: CSARDPQGNQPQHF

J gene: TRBJ1-1
V gene: TRBV19
CDR3 protein: CASSPWTDLRNTEAFF

J gene: TRBJ1-5
V gene: TRBV7-9
CDR3 protein: CASSLVTGTGDQPQHF